This entry lists 17 T cell receptor beta chains sequenced from one sample in a study of cytomegalovirus exposure and HLA in healthy donors (dated by TCRdb to about 2017). The receptor library was made with the immunoSEQ multiplex PCR assay. The table was pulled from immuneACCESS by TCRdb, which kept in-frame rearrangements only. Such tables lose some clones; where checked, under half of the loss comes from unresolved V genes, and the rest has no known cause. The sample table records 180,000 or so clones; roughly 82% of these occur just once. The ten largest clones capture around 15% of the sample. Material: PBMCs. Every receptor here comes from a woman aged 25 to 39 in good health and CMV-seropositive.

The V and J genes are TRBV28 and TRBJ2-7; 7 bases are a match to TRBD2. This CDR3 is 14 amino acids long. V gave up 3 bases and J gave up 4 bases; unmatched junction bases: 6. Germline CDR1 reads MDHEN; CDR2 reads SYDVKM. CDR3 loop: CASSLASGKYEQYF. The CDR3 region has the DNA TGTGCCAGCAGTTTGGCTAGCGGTAAATACGAGCAGTACTTC.

This chain connects TRBV28 to TRBJ2-7, with a weak D call TRBD1 (6 bases). V gave up 8 bases and J gave up 0 bases, with 14 bases separating them. This CDR3 has 14 amino acids. Germline values: CDR1 MDHEN, CDR2 SYDVKM. This CDR3 reads CASLPGTYSYEQYF. DNA of the CDR3: TGTGCCAGCTTGCCCGGGACATACTCCTACGAGCAGTACTTC.

The chain uses TRBV9 and TRBJ2-1; unclear D gene. V was trimmed by 5 bases and J by 4 bases, leaving 16 bases between them. Germline V CDR1 and CDR2: SGDLS, YYNGEE. The CDR3 is 15 amino acids. DNA for the CDR3: TGTGCCAGCAGTCCTAACCCCTTCCAATACAATGAGCAGTTCTTC. It yields the protein CASSPNPFQYNEQFF.

V usage is TRBV5-5 and J usage is TRBJ2-1, with 7 bases matching TRBD1. The CDR3 consists of 15 residues. Trimming at V came to 4 bases and at J to 2 bases, leaving 6 bases not matched to a gene. The germline gives CDR1 SGHKS, CDR2 YYEKEE (reference sequence). This chain's CDR3 is CASSHGTATYNEQFF. Written as DNA, the CDR3 is TGTGCCAGCAGCCACGGGACAGCCACCTACAATGAGCAGTTCTTC. Supplemented by reference TRBV5-5 and TRBJ2-1, the full variable domain reads DAGVTQSPTHLIKTRGQQVTLRCSPISGHKSVSWYQQVLGQGPQFIFQYYEKEERGRGNFPDRFSARQFPNYSSELNVNALLLGDSALYLCASSHGTATYNEQFFGPGTRLTVL.

This chain uses TRBV5-1 with TRBJ1-5; possible D gene TRBD1, 6 bases. Germline CDR1 is SGHRS and CDR2 is YFSETQ. The V end lost 0 bases, the J end lost 7 bases, and 8 bases lay between the germline ends. The CDR3 is made up of 13 amino acids. The CDR3 sequence is CASSLGQGQPQHF. The CDR3 DNA sequence: TGCGCCAGCAGCTTGGGTCAGGGGCAGCCCCAGCATTTT.

The V gene is TRBV6-5, the J gene TRBJ1-1; D perhaps matches TRBD1 (5 bases). V gave up 7 bases and J gave up 1 base, with 16 bases separating them. The CDR3 is made up of 15 amino acids. Looked up from germline, CDR1 is MNHEY and CDR2 is SVGAGI. The CDR3, as DNA: TGTGCCAGCAATTCCCCTCGTGGGGCGAACACTGAAGCTTTCTTT. Translation gives CASNSPRGANTEAFF.

The V and J genes are TRBV27 and TRBJ1-2; 9 nucleotides align to TRBD1. Germline values: CDR1 MNHEY, CDR2 SMNVEV (reference sequence). Germline trimming cut 2 bases from V and 4 bases from J; bases unmatched to any gene: 5. This CDR3 comprises 15 residues. Here the CDR3 DNA reads TGTGCCAGCAGTTTAAGGGACAGGGCTGGCTATGGCTACACCTTC. Protein sequence: CASSLRDRAGYGYTF.

This clone was detected many times. This rearrangement joins TRBV15 to TRBJ1-2; 9 bases match TRBD1. The length of the CDR3 is 14 residues. The junction had 6 bases not matched to a gene; V was cut back by 2 bases and J by 8 bases. CDR1 is LNHNV, CDR2 YYDKDF, per germline (reference sequence). The CDR3 spells CATSRPGQGFGYTF. The CDR3 region has the DNA TGTGCCACCAGCAGACCGGGACAGGGCTTCGGCTACACCTTC.

This clone was observed a single time. The V call is TRBV29-1, the J call TRBJ1-2, with D maybe TRBD1 (6 bases). This CDR3 spans 13 amino acids. Trimming removed 7 bases from V and 2 bases from J, with 14 bases in between. Germline-derived CDR1 and CDR2 are SQVTM and ANQGSEA. The CDR3: CSAHGGRNYGYTF. The CDR3 coding sequence is TGCAGCGCCCACGGGGGGCGCAACTATGGCTACACCTTC.

The rearrangement links TRBV18 to TRBJ2-3; 7 bases match TRBD1. The CDR3 has 14 amino acids. CDR1 and CDR2 (germline): KGHSH, LQKENI. Trimming cost V 6 bases and J 5 bases; bases outside gene matches: 8. CDR3 loop: CASSSNRGRDTQYF. The CDR3 DNA reads TGTGCCAGCTCGTCCAACAGGGGAAGAGATACGCAGTATTTT.

This chain joins TRBV7-9 and TRBJ2-7, with a possible D match to TRBD2 (5 bases). The CDR3 has 14 residues. Germline V lookup: CDR1 SEHNR, CDR2 FQNEAQ (reference sequence). Trimming shortened V by 5 bases and J by 4 bases, and 15 bases separated the two germline ends. In nucleotides, the CDR3 is TGTGCCAGCAGCCTCGGGGAGTTCTCGTACGAGCAGTACTTC. Its protein is CASSLGEFSYEQYF.

The CDR3 region is CASSYMISPGTEAFF. CDR3 DNA sequence: TGTGCCAGCAGTTACATGATCTCCCCAGGGACTGAAGCTTTCTTT. This chain uses TRBV6-5 with TRBJ1-1; D may be TRBD1 (5 bases). CDR1 is MNHEY and CDR2 is SVGAGI in the germline V gene. Trimming cost V 2 bases and J 5 bases, with 15 bases left between them. CDR3 length: 15 residues.

The chain combines TRBV19 with TRBJ1-1; 9 nucleotides align to TRBD1. This CDR3 comprises 13 residues. Germline V gives CDR1 LNHDA, CDR2 SQIVND (reference sequence). Germline trimming cut 3 bases from V and 8 bases from J; bases unmatched to any gene: 4. In nucleotides, the CDR3 is TGTGCCAGTAGTATTACAGGGGGCGCCGAAGCTTTCTTT. It is translated as CASSITGGAEAFF.

The chain has TRBV5-1 and TRBJ2-1; D gene unclear. The CDR3 runs 12 residues. The V end lost 4 bases, the J end lost 12 bases, and 14 bases lay between the germline ends. Germline CDR1 reads SGHRS; CDR2 reads YFSETQ. Written as DNA, the CDR3 is TGCGCCAGCAGCCCAGACTCCGAAGGGCAGTTCTTC. Protein product: CASSPDSEGQFF. Looking up the rest from reference TRBV5-1 and TRBJ2-1 gives the full variable domain: KAGVTQTPRYLIKTRGQQVTLSCSPISGHRSVSWYQQTPGQGLQFLFEYFSETQRNKGNFPGRFSGRQFSNSRSEMNVSTLELGDSALYLCASSPDSEGQFFGPGTRLTVL.

The chain uses TRBV7-9 and TRBJ2-1; TRBD1 aligns across 9 bases. This CDR3 region has 17 residues. The trim removed 0 bases at V and 7 bases at J, leaving 10 bases unmatched. CDR1 and CDR2 from the germline V gene are SEHNR and FQNEAQ (reference sequence). The CDR3: CASSLASRDRETNEQFF. DNA for the CDR3: TGTGCCAGCAGCTTAGCCTCCCGGGACAGGGAAACGAATGAGCAGTTCTTC.

This chain joins TRBV7-3 and TRBJ1-5; 7 positions agree with TRBD1. Losses at the gene ends were 6 bases for V and 8 bases for J; bases not matched to a gene: 16. Looked up from germline, CDR1 is SGHTA and CDR2 is FQGTGA. The CDR3 consists of 16 residues. Written as DNA, the CDR3 is TGTGCCAGCAGGCGGGTACGAGACAGGGAGTTTAAGCCCCAGCATTTT. It translates to CASRRVRDREFKPQHF.

The sample holds one count of this clone. This rearrangement joins TRBV2 to TRBJ2-1, with 13 bases that match TRBD2. There are 15 residues in the CDR3. CDR1 and CDR2 from the germline V gene are SNHLY and FYNNEI. J gave up 7 bases and V 6 bases, and 6 bases lay outside the gene matches. Here the CDR3 DNA reads TGTGCCAGCAGCCAACTAGCGGGAGGGCGGAATGAGCAGTTCTTC. It specifies CASSQLAGGRNEQFF. The full variable domain, with the rest looked up from reference TRBV2 and TRBJ2-1, is EPEVTQTPSHQVTQMGQEVILRCVPISNHLYFYWYRQILGQKVEFLVSFYNNEISEKSEIFDDQFSVERPDGSNFTLKIRSTKLEDSAMYFCASSQLAGGRNEQFFGPGTRLTVL.